The rows below give T cell receptor beta chains drawn from one sample of a study of shared clonotypes between healthy human individuals. Here immunoSEQ multiplex PCR was the method, and the copy in TCRdb shows in-frame clones only, minus some. The table lists about 710,000 clones, more than 70% of them singletons. Sequenced input: memory CD4+ T cells sorted from blood. The receptors shown here come from a woman aged 30 to 39 in good health. The CDR3 runs from the conserved cysteine through the conserved F or W. D genes are given only for firm matches. Some rows mark clone size as missing; the rest say once, few, many or name a class of expanded clone.

>once|TRBD2|TRBV6-1|TRBJ2-1
TGTGCCAGCAGACGGACTAGCGGTTACAATGAGCAGTTCTTC
CASRRTSGYNEQFF
>NA|TRBD2|TRBV11-3|TRBJ2-3
TGTGCCAGCAGCGGCGCGGGAGAAGCAGATACGCAGTATTTT
CASSGAGEADTQYF
>NA|NA|TRBV7-2|TRBJ2-6
TGTGCCAGCAGCTTACGATCGGGACTCTCTGGGGCCAACGTCCTGACTTTC
CASSLRSGLSGANVLTF
>once|NA|TRBV6-6|TRBJ2-2
TGTGCCAGCAGATCGGGACAGAACACCGGGGAGCTGTTTTTT
CASRSGQNTGELFF
>NA|NA|TRBV6-1|TRBJ2-4
TGTGCCAGCCCATCCGCCGGAGGGAACATTCAGTACTTC
CASPSAGGNIQYF
>once|NA|TRBV5-1|TRBJ1-1
TGCGCCAGCAGACCACTTGGGGGGTTTCAGGCCTCGAGCACTGAAGCTTTCTTT
CASRPLGGFQASSTEAFF
>once|NA|TRBV7-6|TRBJ2-2
TGTGCCAGCAGCTTACTTCAGGGGACCGGGGAGCTGTTTTTT
CASSLLQGTGELFF
>NA|TRBD1|TRBV5-4|TRBJ1-1
TGTGCCAGCAGCCCCATGACAGGGGGCGGGAAGGCTTTCTTT
CASSPMTGGGKAFF
>NA|TRBD2|TRBV7-9|TRBJ2-7
TGTGCCAGCAGCCGATCAGCGGGAGGCTACGAGCAGTACTTC
CASSRSAGGYEQYF
>NA|TRBD2|TRBV28|TRBJ2-5
TGTGCCAGCACTGCCATGGGACTAGCGGGAGATGAGCAGTACTTC
CASTAMGLAGDEQYF
>NA|NA|TRBV7-6|TRBJ1-6
TGTGCCAGCAGAGACGGGACCACGCATTCACCCCTCCACTTT
CASRDGTTHSPLHF
>NA|NA|TRBV28|TRBJ2-3
TGTGCCAGCAGTTTTCTTGGCACAGATACGCAGTATTTT
CASSFLGTDTQYF
>NA|TRBD2|TRBV10-1|TRBJ2-1
TGCGCCAGTCGGCTCGAGCGGGAGTCCAATGAGCAGTTCTTC
CASRLERESNEQFF